The 15 T cell receptor beta chains listed next were all sequenced from one sample in a study of tumor-infiltrating lymphocytes in glioblastoma multiforme. Three nested ARM-PCR rounds with V-beta and C-beta primers built TCRB libraries. Using its own MiXCR run on the multiplex PCR reads, TCRdb lists one record per CDR3 protein. The sample has approximately 15,000 distinct CDR3 sequences; roughly 71% are singletons. Input material: brain tumor tissue. Receptors were obtained from a male donor with glioblastoma.

In regard to this clonotype: Relative to the germline gene, one junction end is altered; a read error may explain this. The chain couples TRBV7-9 to TRBJ2-1; the match to TRBD2 covers 12 bases. In germline, CDR1 is SEHNR, CDR2 FQNEAQ (reference sequence). The CDR3 runs to 19 residues. DNA of the CDR3: TGTGCCATCAGGCAAACTAGCGGGAGGAATATTAGCTCCTACAATGAGCAATTCTTC. Encoded protein: CAIRQTSGRNISSYNEQFF.

This clonotype was observed once. The junction and the germline gene differ at one end; a read error may be behind it. This chain links TRBV11-1 with TRBJ2-7; 10 bases are a match to TRBD1. Germline V lookup: CDR1 SGHAT, CDR2 FQDESV (reference sequence). The CDR3 length is 15 residues. CDR3 loop: CASSLAGLDRGYEHF. Here the CDR3 DNA reads TGTGCCAGCAGCTTAGCGGGTCTGGACAGGGGGTACGAGCACTTC.

This clonotype was seen a handful of times. A clone one base away is much larger, so this may be a read error. The V call is TRBV11-1, the J call TRBJ1-1; D ambiguous. The CDR3 sequence is 13 residues long. The germline V gene encodes CDR1 SGHAT and CDR2 FQDESV (reference sequence). V gave up 1 base and J gave up 4 bases, with 7 bases separating them. CDR3 loop: CASSLGSPTEAFF. For the CDR3, the DNA is TGTGCCAGCAGCTTAGGGTCTCCCACTGAAGCTTTCTTT.

This chain joins TRBV11-2 and TRBJ2-1; 9 bases are a match to TRBD1. V lost 5 bases, J lost 5 bases, and 7 bases stayed unmatched. Germline CDR1 is SGHAT and CDR2 is FQNNGV. The CDR3 consists of 15 residues. CDR3 sequence: CASSKGQGTNNEQFF. CDR3 in DNA: TGTGCCAGCAGCAAGGGACAGGGAACGAACAATGAGCAGTTCTTC.

This clonotype was counted at least ten times. The chain employs TRBV11-2 and TRBJ2-5; no reliable D call. The germline CDR1 and CDR2 sequences are SGHAT and FQNNGV. This CDR3 region has 14 residues. Trimming took 5 bases from V and 1 from J, leaving 11 bases between them. CDR3 sequence: CASSPTRGQETQYF. For the CDR3, the DNA is TGTGCCAGCAGCCCGACCCGAGGCCAAGAGACCCAGTACTTC.

A word on this clonotype: A clone one base away is much larger, so this may be a read error. CDR3 in DNA: TGCAGTGCTAGTTTTGGCAGGGGGAGCACAGATACGCAGTATTTT. It specifies CSASFGRGSTDTQYF. The rearrangement uses TRBV20-1 and TRBJ2-3; TRBD1 aligns across 7 bases. Germline V gene sequence: CDR1 DFQATT, CDR2 SNEGSKA (reference sequence). The CDR3 extends over 15 amino acids. Trimming took 3 bases from V and 0 from J; bases not matched to a gene: 6.

The CDR3 reads CASSPDQTGRTEAFF. The CDR3 DNA reads as TGCGCCAGCAGCCCAGACCAGACAGGGCGAACTGAAGCTTTCTTT. The gene calls are TRBV4-1 and TRBJ1-1; 7 positions agree with TRBD1. Germline CDR1 MGHRA, CDR2 YSYEKL. The CDR3 is 15 residues long. Trimming removed 4 bases from V and 5 bases from J; junction bases left unmatched: 10.

The rearrangement joins TRBV7-9 to TRBJ1-6, with unresolved D. V lost 4 bases and J lost 7, with 14 bases in between. CDR3 length equals 15 residues. Germline-derived CDR1 and CDR2 are SEHNR and FQNEAQ (reference sequence). CDR3 coding DNA: TGTGCCAGCAGCTCCGGGCAGGAAGTCAATTCACCCCTCCACTTT. Translating it yields CASSSGQEVNSPLHF.

On this clonotype itself: One end of the junction is discordant with germline, which a read error may explain. The chain links TRBV11-2 to TRBJ1-1; weak D call: TRBD1 (6 bases). Germline loops: CDR1 SGHAT, CDR2 FQNNGV. This CDR3 spans 15 amino acids. Written as DNA, the CDR3 is TGTGCCAGCAGTATAGACCCACAGGGTGACACTGAAGCTTCCTTT. Translated: CASSIDPQGDTEASF.

This clonotype was detected many times. The chain carries TRBV6-6 and TRBJ2-1; 8 nucleotides line up with TRBD2. J was trimmed by 4 bases and V by 7 bases; bases with no gene match: 18. Per germline, CDR1 MNHNY and CDR2 SVGAGI (reference sequence). The CDR3 has 18 residues. The CDR3 coding sequence is TGTGCCAGCACCCTCAAGCGGTTAATGGCGGGAGGATACAATGAGCAGTTCTTC. Residues: CASTLKRLMAGGYNEQFF.

As concerns this clonotype: The junction departs from the called germline gene at one end, perhaps through a read error. The chain has TRBV25-1 and TRBJ2-1; D unresolved. The CDR3 consists of 11 residues. Germline V gene data show CDR1 as MGHDK and CDR2 as SYGVNS. As DNA, the CDR3 is TGTGTCAGCAGTATCAACAATGAGCAATTCTTC. Amino acid sequence: CVSSINNEQFF.

Concerning this clonotype: Possible read error: a much larger clone is one base away. The CDR3: CATLGRRGEQYF. In DNA, the CDR3 is TGTGCCACCTTAGGACGGCGCGGGGAGCAGTACTTC. The chain employs TRBV19 and TRBJ2-7, with D perhaps matching TRBD2 (5 bases). The length of the CDR3 is 12 residues. Germline CDR1 and CDR2: LNHDA and SQIVND (reference sequence). Trimming cost V 10 bases and J 7 bases, with 17 bases left between them.

The chain has TRBV11-3 and TRBJ2-1, with 12 bases lining up with TRBD2. Germline CDR1 and CDR2: SGHNT and YENEEA. The CDR3 runs to 14 residues. J was trimmed by 6 bases and V by 9 bases; bases with no gene match: 6. The chain's CDR3 is CASPSGRASNEQFF. The CDR3 DNA sequence: TGTGCCAGTCCTAGCGGGAGGGCCTCCAATGAGCAGTTCTTC. Variable domain in full (rest from reference TRBV11-3 and TRBJ2-1): EAGVVQSPRYKIIEKKQPVAFWCNPISGHNTLYWYLQNLGQGPELLIRYENEEAVDDSQLPKDRFSAERLKGVDSTLKIQPAELGDSAVYLCASPSGRASNEQFFGPGTRLTVL.

On this clonotype: Sequence at one end of the junction differs from germline and may be a read error. The chain couples TRBV11-1 to TRBJ2-7; D is unresolved. CDR3 length: 12 residues. Germline V gene sequence: CDR1 SGHAT, CDR2 FQDESV (reference sequence). The CDR3 DNA is TGTGCCAGCAACTTAGAGTCCTACGAGGATTACTTC. This encodes CASNLESYEDYF. The variable domain in full, with the rest retrieved from reference TRBV11-1 and TRBJ2-7, is EAEVAQSPRYKITEKSQAVAFWCDPISGHATLYWYRQILGQGPELLVQFQDESVVDDSQLPKDRFSAERLKGVDSTLKIQPAELGDSAMYLCASNLESYEDYFGPGTRLTVT.

On this clonotype itself: The junction shows a germline mismatch at one end, possibly a read error. V and J are TRBV11-3 and TRBJ2-2, with D perhaps being TRBD1 or TRBD2 (5 bases each). CDR1 is SGHNT and CDR2 is YENEEA in the germline V gene. The CDR3 has 12 amino acids. The CDR3, as DNA: TGTGCCAGCAGCCCCGGGGCCGGGGAGCTGTCTTTT. The encoded protein is CASSPGAGELSF.